This entry describes one T cell receptor (beta chain). The antigen remains unidentified. The sample is drawn from a study of T-cell memory formation after mild COVID-19. TCRdb ran MiXCR on the 5' RACE reads and lists one entry per CDR3 protein. The sample includes 350,000 or so distinct CDR3 sequences, approximately 21% of them seen just once. Trimming removed 6 bases at V and 7 bases at J, with 21 bases between. Germline loops: CDR1 SQVTM, CDR2 ANQGSEA. This CDR3 region has 14 residues. General study results and limits: A second wave expanding day 15 to 37 was CD4+-biased; contracting clones were balanced. For contracting clones, CD4+ ones sat mainly in CM and EM, CD8+ in EMRA.

The V gene is TRBV29-1, the J gene TRBJ1-2; D uncertain. The sequencing input was PBMCs or a T cell subset sorted from them (not recorded which). The TCR was taken from an adult woman who had mild COVID-19 (a few samples of this study predate the infection). Cell type and time point are not known. The CDR3 region has the DNA TGCAGCGTCCCCCGGGCTGGCGCCGGAGGTGGCTACACCTTC. Protein product: CSVPRAGAGGGYTF. The full variable domain, rest sourced from reference TRBV29-1 and TRBJ1-2, is SAVISQKPSRDICQRGTSLTIQCQVDSQVTMMFWYRQQPGQSLTLIATANQGSEATYESGFVIDKFPISRPNLTFSTLTVSNMSPEDSSIYLCSVPRAGAGGGYTFGSGTRLTVV.